The next 26 T cell receptor beta chains were all read from a single sample in a study of blood T cell repertoires in COVID-19. This table comes from immunoSEQ multiplex PCR, and its TCRdb copy is limited to in-frame clones, with some not included. The sample records around 340,000 clones, roughly 85% being singletons. Sequenced material: PBMCs or T cells enriched from blood (not recorded which). These receptors all stem from a woman between 40 and 55 years old with acute COVID-19.

The J gene is TRBJ1-6, the V gene TRBV11-2; 8 positions match TRBD1. The junction had 6 bases not matched to a gene; V was cut back by 2 bases and J by 6 bases. CDR1 and CDR2 from the germline V gene are SGHAT and FQNNGV. CDR3 size: 16 residues. The CDR3 reads CASSLPGQAVNSPLHF. Written as DNA, the CDR3 is TGTGCCAGCAGCTTACCGGGACAGGCAGTTAATTCACCCCTCCACTTT.

The chain couples TRBV7-8 to TRBJ2-4; maybe TRBD2 (5 bases). This CDR3 is 16 amino acids long. CDR1 and CDR2 from the germline V gene are SGHVS and FQNEAQ. Trimming stripped 2 bases from V and 0 bases from J, with 11 bases between. Here the CDR3 DNA reads TGTGCCAGCAGCTTAACGCGGGTTCTAGCCAAAAACATTCAGTACTTC. This sequence encodes CASSLTRVLAKNIQYF.

The V gene is TRBV28, the J gene TRBJ2-3; maybe TRBD1 (6 bases). Germline V gives CDR1 MDHEN, CDR2 SYDVKM. The V end was cut by 1 base, the J end by 6 bases, with 8 bases between. This CDR3 comprises 13 residues. As DNA, the CDR3 is TGTGCCAGCAGTTTATCAGGGGCGGATACGCAGTATTTT. It specifies CASSLSGADTQYF.

This clone was found once. The V and J genes are TRBV5-1 and TRBJ1-2, with 10 bases lining up with TRBD1. Trimming cost V 4 bases and J 9 bases; bases outside gene matches: 9. The CDR3 runs to 14 residues. CDR1 and CDR2 (germline): SGHRS, YFSETQ. CDR3 DNA: TGCGCCAGCAGCCAGGGACAGGGGACTTTGAGCTACACCTTC. Residues: CASSQGQGTLSYTF.

The chain has TRBV29-1 and TRBJ2-5, with TRBD2 as a possible D gene (5 bases). V gave up 1 base and J gave up 2 bases, with 11 bases separating them. The CDR3 length is 14 residues. CDR1 is SQVTM, CDR2 ANQGSEA, per germline. The CDR3 coding sequence is TGCAGCGTTGAAGCAAGCGGATATCAAGAGACCCAGTACTTC. It yields the protein CSVEASGYQETQYF.

The chain uses TRBV7-9 and TRBJ2-1; 7 bases align to TRBD1. The germline gives CDR1 SEHNR, CDR2 FQNEAQ (reference sequence). V lost 5 bases, J lost 9 bases, and 4 bases stayed unmatched. The CDR3 is 12 residues long. The CDR3 loop is CASSRDRVEQFF. The CDR3 nucleotides read TGTGCCAGCAGCCGTGACAGGGTTGAGCAGTTCTTC.

This rearrangement joins TRBV5-4 to TRBJ1-1; no clear D. This CDR3 is built from 15 residues. Germline V gives CDR1 SGHNT, CDR2 YYREEE (reference sequence). V gave up 4 bases and J gave up 2 bases, with 15 bases separating them. The CDR3 loop is CASSHPQQLNTEAFF. CDR3 sequence (DNA): TGTGCCAGCAGCCACCCCCAACAGCTTAACACTGAAGCTTTCTTT.

The gene calls are TRBV28 and TRBJ1-2; D call uncertain. Germline CDR1 is MDHEN and CDR2 is SYDVKM. The CDR3 sequence is 15 residues long. Trimming removed 7 bases at V and 2 bases at J, with 17 bases between. In DNA, the CDR3 is TGTGCCAGCATCTTGCGGAGGTTATCGAACTATGGCTACACCTTC. This encodes CASILRRLSNYGYTF.

This rearrangement joins TRBV19 to TRBJ1-2, with 8 nucleotides matching TRBD1. Germline V gene data show CDR1 as LNHDA and CDR2 as SQIVND (reference sequence). J lost 5 bases, V lost 6 bases, and 5 bases had no gene match. CDR3 length: 13 amino acids. This chain's CDR3 is CASSGQGGYGYTF. CDR3 in DNA: TGTGCCAGTAGCGGACAGGGAGGGTATGGCTACACCTTC.

This chain connects TRBV6-5 to TRBJ2-7, with 7 bases matching TRBD1. The V and J ends lost 2 bases and 4 bases, in that order; junction bases with no gene match: 11. CDR3 size: 16 residues. Looked up from germline, CDR1 is MNHEY and CDR2 is SVGAGI. In DNA form, the CDR3 reads TGTGCCAGCAGTTACGGCAGGGGGTACAGTGGTTACGAGCAGTACTTC. Protein sequence: CASSYGRGYSGYEQYF.

This clone has a single count. The V call is TRBV11-2, the J call TRBJ2-1; 10 positions match TRBD2. Germline CDR1 and CDR2: SGHAT and FQNNGV. J was trimmed by 4 bases and V by 1 base; bases with no gene match: 4. The CDR3 is 16 amino acids. CDR3 residues: CASSLGASGGYNEQFF. The CDR3 DNA reads as TGTGCCAGCAGCTTAGGGGCTAGCGGGGGTTACAATGAGCAGTTCTTC. Combining the CDR3 with reference TRBV11-2 and TRBJ2-1 gives the whole variable domain EAGVAQSPRYKIIEKRQSVAFWCNPISGHATLYWYQQILGQGPKLLIQFQNNGVVDDSQLPKDRFSAERLKGVDSTLKIQPAKLEDSAVYLCASSLGASGGYNEQFFGPGTRLTVL.

As regards this clone: Other nucleotide sequences in the sample specify the same CDR3. The chain recombines TRBV19 with TRBJ2-7; 7 nucleotides agree with TRBD2. The germline gives CDR1 LNHDA, CDR2 SQIVND (reference sequence). After removal of 4 bases from V and 0 bases from J, the junction contained 3 bases not matched to a gene. This CDR3 contains 14 residues. The CDR3 sequence: CASSTGGGSYEQYF. CDR3 sequence (DNA): TGTGCCAGTAGTACCGGCGGGGGCTCCTACGAGCAGTACTTC.

This clone was observed a single time. This chain connects TRBV7-6 to TRBJ2-2, with D possibly TRBD1 on 5 matching bases. This CDR3 contains 14 residues. Germline values: CDR1 SGHVS, CDR2 FNYEAQ. V was cut by 0 bases and J by 4 bases, with 6 bases left in between. The CDR3, as DNA: TGTGCCAGCAGCTTAGCGCAGGGCACCGGGGAGCTGTTTTTT. Translated: CASSLAQGTGELFF.

The chain combines TRBV29-1 with TRBJ1-1; D is undetermined. CDR1 is SQVTM, CDR2 ANQGSEA, per germline. The CDR3 contains 12 residues. Trimming pared 5 bases from V and 4 bases from J, leaving 11 bases between. This CDR3 reads CSVLIRSTEAFF. CDR3 coding DNA: TGCAGCGTTTTGATTAGGAGCACTGAAGCTTTCTTT.

The V call is TRBV6-5, the J call TRBJ2-3; no firm D call. CDR1 and CDR2 (germline): MNHEY, SVGAGI. The length of the CDR3 is 11 residues. Trimming stripped 6 bases from V and 6 bases from J, with 7 bases between. The CDR3 nucleotides are TGTGCCAGCAGCTTCGCGGATACGCAGTATTTT. This sequence encodes CASSFADTQYF.

Concerning this clone itself: The sample has other DNA sequences that encode this CDR3 too. The rearrangement uses TRBV19 and TRBJ2-5, with TRBD1 identical over 9 bases. The germline CDR1 and CDR2 sequences are LNHDA and SQIVND (reference sequence). The CDR3 consists of 13 residues. Trimming took 6 bases from V and 6 from J; bases not matched to a gene: 5. In nucleotides, the CDR3 is TGTGCCAGTAGCCCGGACAGGGGAAAGACCCAGTACTTC. Residues: CASSPDRGKTQYF.

The genes are TRBV11-2 and TRBJ2-1, with D possibly matching TRBD2 (6 bases). The V end lost 5 bases, the J end lost 0 bases, and 11 bases lay between the germline ends. This CDR3 is built from 15 residues. Germline V gene sequence: CDR1 SGHAT, CDR2 FQNNGV. The CDR3 loop is CASSTLGGSYNEQFF. CDR3 bases: TGTGCCAGCAGCACCCTGGGAGGCTCCTACAATGAGCAGTTCTTC.

This clone was detected only a few times. The CDR3 bases are TGTGCCAGTAGTCTCCCTCGGACAGGCCTGAACACTGAAGCTTTCTTT. Amino acids: CASSLPRTGLNTEAFF. V usage is TRBV19 and J usage is TRBJ1-1; TRBD1 agrees at 7 bases. The V and J ends lost 5 bases and 0 bases, in that order; junction bases with no gene match: 9. Per the germline V gene, CDR1 is LNHDA and CDR2 is SQIVND (reference sequence). There are 16 residues in the CDR3.

This rearrangement joins TRBV3-1 (or the pseudogene TRBV3-2) to TRBJ1-5; no definite D call. V dropped 4 bases and J dropped 4 bases, with 11 bases sitting between them. The germline V gene has CDR1 LGHDT and CDR2 YNNKEL (reference sequence). This CDR3 is built from 14 residues. CDR3 protein: CASSPLGGNQPQHF. The DNA of the CDR3 is TGTGCCAGCAGCCCGCTGGGCGGGAATCAGCCCCAGCATTTT.

This chain joins TRBV2 and TRBJ1-2; 9 bases match TRBD1. CDR1 is SNHLY and CDR2 is FYNNEI in the germline V gene. The CDR3 length is 18 residues. J gave up 0 bases and V 8 bases, and 16 bases lay outside the gene matches. CDR3 residues: CASFSWVVTGGPNYGYTF. The CDR3 DNA reads TGTGCCAGCTTCTCGTGGGTTGTAACAGGGGGCCCTAACTATGGCTACACCTTC.

The J gene is TRBJ1-1, the V gene TRBV11-1; D not certain. V was cut by 5 bases and J by 4 bases, with 14 bases left in between. The CDR3 contains 14 residues. Germline assignment: CDR1 SGHAT and CDR2 FQDESV (reference sequence). Here the CDR3 reads CASSPRPRVTEAFF. The DNA of the CDR3 is TGTGCCAGCAGCCCACGGCCGAGGGTCACTGAAGCTTTCTTT.

The chain links TRBV2 to TRBJ2-1, with D maybe TRBD1 (6 bases). The germline V gene has CDR1 SNHLY and CDR2 FYNNEI. The CDR3 has 14 residues. Trimming removed 5 bases at V and 2 bases at J, with 10 bases between. The CDR3 region is CASSIAGAYNEQFF. DNA for the CDR3: TGTGCCAGCAGTATCGCAGGGGCCTACAATGAGCAGTTCTTC.

The V and J genes are TRBV6-5 and TRBJ2-1; 10 nucleotides agree with TRBD2. J gave up 6 bases and V 6 bases, and 5 bases lay outside the gene matches. The CDR3 loop spans 14 amino acids. In germline, CDR1 is MNHEY, CDR2 SVGAGI. Written as DNA, the CDR3 is TGTGCCAGCAGCCTTAGGACTAGCGGCAATGAGCAGTTCTTC. Protein product: CASSLRTSGNEQFF.

V is TRBV10-3 and J is TRBJ2-3; 10 bases agree with TRBD2. The CDR3 covers 16 residues. Germline values: CDR1 ENHRY, CDR2 SYGVKD. J was trimmed by 5 bases and V by 6 bases; bases with no gene match: 11. The DNA for the CDR3 is TGTGCCATCAGCTCCGGGCTAGCGGGAGTAGGAGATACGCAGTATTTT. Its protein product is CAISSGLAGVGDTQYF.

The chain employs TRBV6-4 and TRBJ1-6; 9 nucleotides align to TRBD1. Germline V gene lookup returns CDR1 MRHNA and CDR2 SNTAGT. There are 15 residues in the CDR3. V trimming: 4 bases; J trimming: 7 bases; junction bases outside the gene matches: 5. Here the CDR3 reads CASSADGQGNSPLHF. CDR3 sequence (DNA): TGTGCCAGCAGTGCGGATGGACAGGGGAATTCACCCCTCCACTTT.

This sequence joins TRBV19 and TRBJ2-7; TRBD2 might be the D (6 bases). The germline CDR1 and CDR2 sequences are LNHDA and SQIVND (reference sequence). Trimming cost V 3 bases and J 6 bases, with 9 bases left between them. This CDR3 spans 12 amino acids. In DNA form, the CDR3 reads TGTGCCAGTAGTATCTCAGCGGGCGAGCAGTACTTC. Amino acids: CASSISAGEQYF.